The 18 T cell receptor beta chains listed next were all sequenced from one sample in a study of T cell changes during pregnancy in multiple sclerosis. TCRdb keeps only in-frame clones here, not all; method: immunoSEQ multiplex PCR. The sample has roughly 100,000 clones; roughly 93% are singletons. The specimen was peripheral blood, collected after pregnancy. Receptors originate from a female donor with multiple sclerosis, enrolled in a pregnancy study.

This chain connects TRBV28 to TRBJ2-7, with 10 bases fitting TRBD2. There are 17 residues in the CDR3. After removal of 2 bases from V and 0 bases from J, the junction contained 7 bases not matched to a gene. Germline values: CDR1 MDHEN, CDR2 SYDVKM. The CDR3 region is CASSLSASGSVSYEQYF. The CDR3, as DNA: TGTGCCAGCAGTTTAAGCGCTAGCGGGAGCGTCTCCTACGAGCAGTACTTC.

The V gene is TRBV7-2, the J gene TRBJ1-2; 8 nucleotides align to TRBD1. The germline V gene encodes CDR1 SGHTA and CDR2 FQGNSA. The trim removed 5 bases at V and 8 bases at J, leaving 7 bases unmatched. CDR3 length equals 13 residues. CDR3 coding DNA: TGTGCCAGCAGCGCGCAGGGGGCAAGGGGCTACACCTTC. Residues: CASSAQGARGYTF.

This chain connects TRBV2 to TRBJ2-1; weak D call: TRBD2 (5 bases). CDR3 size: 12 residues. Looked up from germline, CDR1 is SNHLY and CDR2 is FYNNEI. Trimming stripped 4 bases from V and 9 bases from J, with 10 bases between. The CDR3 nucleotides read TGTGCCAGCAGTGGGGGAGAGGGTGAGCAGTTCTTC. Encoded protein: CASSGGEGEQFF.

The chain combines TRBV7-9 with TRBJ1-1; no clear D gene. This CDR3 has 11 residues. Deletions cut 3 bases from V and 7 bases from J, with 6 bases between. From germline, CDR1 is SEHNR and CDR2 FQNEAQ (reference sequence). The CDR3 coding sequence is TGTGCCAGCAGCTTGGGAGTTGAAGCTTTCTTT. Its protein product is CASSLGVEAFF.

The table lists this clone with a count of one. The chain employs TRBV10-3 and TRBJ1-3, with TRBD1 identical over 10 bases. The CDR3 extends over 17 amino acids. CDR1 and CDR2 (germline): ENHRY, SYGVKD. The junction had 8 bases not matched to a gene; V was cut back by 6 bases and J by 0 bases. CDR3 coding DNA: TGTGCCATCAGGCCGGGACAGGGGACCTCCTCTGGAAACACCATATATTTT. Amino acids: CAIRPGQGTSSGNTIYF.

This sequence joins TRBV27 and TRBJ1-5; no clear D gene. V was shortened by 5 bases and J by 6 bases, with 11 bases between the two germline ends. The germline gives CDR1 MNHEY, CDR2 SMNVEV (reference sequence). The CDR3 runs 13 residues. The CDR3, as DNA: TGTGCCAGCAGTCCCCTCTCCTTTCAGCCCCAGCATTTT. Its protein product is CASSPLSFQPQHF.

The genes are TRBV7-2 and TRBJ1-5; the D gene is possibly TRBD1 (5 bases). CDR3 length: 15 residues. From germline, CDR1 is SGHTA and CDR2 FQGNSA. The V and J ends lost 1 base and 5 bases respectively, with 12 bases between them. The CDR3 sequence: CASSLVAREDQPQHF. For the CDR3, the DNA is TGTGCCAGCAGCTTAGTTGCCAGGGAAGATCAGCCCCAGCATTTT.

The V call is TRBV4-1, the J call TRBJ2-1; 10 bases fit TRBD2. The CDR3 extends over 15 amino acids. CDR1 MGHRA and CDR2 YSYEKL come from the germline V gene. J lost 4 bases, V lost 4 bases, and 4 bases had no gene match. The DNA for the CDR3 is TGCGCCAGCAGCCTCATACTAGCGGGGTACAATGAGCAGTTCTTC. This gives the protein CASSLILAGYNEQFF.

This clone occurred a few times. The chain has TRBV28 and TRBJ1-1; D unclear. The CDR3 spans 12 residues. Germline-derived CDR1 and CDR2 are MDHEN and SYDVKM. V lost 6 bases to trimming and J lost 5 bases, with 10 bases between them. The CDR3 sequence: CASSFGWTEAFF. CDR3 DNA: TGTGCCAGCAGCTTCGGGTGGACTGAAGCTTTCTTT.

This rearrangement joins TRBV14 to TRBJ2-1; TRBD2 is a possible D gene (5 bases). Germline CDR1 SGHDN, CDR2 FVKESK. This CDR3 has 15 amino acids. The germline V and J ends were trimmed by 2 bases and 8 bases, with 16 bases remaining between them. CDR3 DNA: TGTGCCAGCAGCCAATCGAGGGTGGTCGGGGATGAGCAGTTCTTC. Amino acids: CASSQSRVVGDEQFF. Supplemented by reference TRBV14 and TRBJ2-1, the full variable domain reads EAGVTQFPSHSVIEKGQTVTLRCDPISGHDNLYWYRRVMGKEIKFLLHFVKESKQDESGMPNNRFLAERTGGTYSTLKVQPAELEDSGVYFCASSQSRVVGDEQFFGPGTRLTVL.

This sequence joins TRBV4-2 and TRBJ2-5; D is possibly TRBD2 (6 bases). V was clipped by 0 bases and J by 0 bases, with 8 bases between them. CDR1 and CDR2 from the germline V gene are LGHNA and YNFKEQ. There are 15 residues in the CDR3. DNA for the CDR3: TGTGCCAGCAGCCAAGAAAGCGGGTACCAAGAGACCCAGTACTTC. Protein product: CASSQESGYQETQYF.

The CDR3 loop is CASSLQRERSYEQYF. The CDR3 coding sequence is TGTGCCAGCAGCTTACAGCGGGAGCGTTCGTACGAGCAGTACTTC. The chain uses TRBV7-9 and TRBJ2-7, with 8 positions matching TRBD2. The length of the CDR3 is 15 residues. Germline CDR1 SEHNR, CDR2 FQNEAQ (reference sequence). J was trimmed by 4 bases and V by 2 bases; bases with no gene match: 7.

This clone occurred once. The chain links TRBV18 to TRBJ2-7; a weak D match, TRBD1 (6 bases). Germline V lookup: CDR1 KGHSH, CDR2 LQKENI. This CDR3 has 13 residues. Trimming stripped 6 bases from V and 4 bases from J, with 13 bases between. CDR3 sequence (DNA): TGTGCCAGCTCCCCCGGACAGTTTTACGAGCAGTACTTC. Translating gives CASSPGQFYEQYF.

The chain employs TRBV7-8 and TRBJ2-3, with 9 bases aligning to TRBD2. With V trimmed by 1 base and J by 1 base, 0 bases remained unmatched. The CDR3 contains 15 residues. Germline V gene lookup returns CDR1 SGHVS and CDR2 FQNEAQ. CDR3 protein: CASSLGTSGTDTQYF. As DNA, the CDR3 is TGTGCCAGCAGCTTAGGGACTAGCGGCACAGATACGCAGTATTTT.

The chain links TRBV2 to TRBJ1-1; D uncertain. CDR3 length: 11 residues. Between the trimmed V and J ends, which lost 8 bases and 5 bases, there was a span of 9 bases. Germline V gives CDR1 SNHLY, CDR2 FYNNEI. The CDR3 DNA sequence: TGTGCCAGCCGAGGGTGGACTGAAGCTTTCTTT. This sequence encodes CASRGWTEAFF.

This clone was picked up one time. The gene calls are TRBV6-5 and TRBJ2-1; possible D gene TRBD2, 6 bases. Germline V CDR1 and CDR2: MNHEY, SVGAGI. This CDR3 comprises 14 residues. V gave up 5 bases and J gave up 4 bases, with 12 bases separating them. The CDR3 bases are TGTGCCAGCAGTCCGGGACTTTCATACAATGAGCAGTTCTTC. Translation: CASSPGLSYNEQFF.

DNA of the CDR3: TGTGCCAGCAGCTCCCTAGGGGGGGCTTACGAGCAGTACTTC. Translating it yields CASSSLGGAYEQYF. This chain connects TRBV7-2 to TRBJ2-7; the D gene is possibly TRBD2 (7 bases). CDR1 is SGHTA and CDR2 is FQGNSA in the germline V gene. The CDR3 totals 14 residues. V was cut by 4 bases and J by 4 bases, with 14 bases left in between.

This clone was detected only once. The genes are TRBV6-1 and TRBJ1-2; D might be TRBD1 (6 bases). From germline, CDR1 is MNHNS and CDR2 SASEGT. The CDR3 sequence is 14 residues long. V shed 6 bases and J shed 4 bases, with 15 bases lying between them. The CDR3 here is CASSVDRIPYGYTF. DNA for the CDR3: TGTGCCAGCAGCGTAGACAGGATTCCCTATGGCTACACCTTC.